This record covers a single TCR beta chain. As yet, its antigen is unknown. The sample belongs to a study of glioma-infiltrating T cells after dendritic cell vaccination. Background on the study: Autologous tumor lysate-pulsed dendritic cell vaccination was given between the early 2000s and the early 2010s. Three intradermal dendritic cell vaccine injections were given every two weeks. Overall study results and limits: Only a small number of patients had complete blood and tumor samples.

Germline CDR1 reads SGHRS; CDR2 reads YFSETQ. Trimming cost V 5 bases and J 10 bases; bases outside gene matches: 12. This CDR3 region has 14 residues. TCRB CDR3 was amplified from 2 ug genomic DNA or less. Using immunoSEQ multiplex PCR, the repertoire was profiled, and TCRdb retains in-frame clones only, with some absent. The table has 95,000 to 110,000 clones, roughly 81% seen once; the top ten hold approximately 12%. This TCR derives from a human donor with glioblastoma. The J gene is TRBJ2-1, the V gene TRBV5-1; 7 bases map to TRBD2. The specimen was blood, collected before dendritic cell vaccination. The CDR3 here is CASRKGGDPREQFF. The CDR3 DNA reads TGCGCCAGCAGAAAGGGAGGGGACCCGAGGGAGCAGTTCTTC.